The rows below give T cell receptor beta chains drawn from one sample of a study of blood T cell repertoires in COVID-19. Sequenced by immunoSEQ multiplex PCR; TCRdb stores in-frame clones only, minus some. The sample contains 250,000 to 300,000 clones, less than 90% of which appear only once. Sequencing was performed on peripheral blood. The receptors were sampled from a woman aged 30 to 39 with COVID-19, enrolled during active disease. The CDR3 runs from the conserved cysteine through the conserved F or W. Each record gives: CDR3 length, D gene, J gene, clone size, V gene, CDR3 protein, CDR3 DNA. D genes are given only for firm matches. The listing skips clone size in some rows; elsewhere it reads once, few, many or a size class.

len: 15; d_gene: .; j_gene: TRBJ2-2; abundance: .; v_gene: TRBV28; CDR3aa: CASSPRGQSVGELFF; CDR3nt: TGTGCCAGCAGTCCGCGCGGACAGTCCGTTGGGGAGCTGTTTTTT
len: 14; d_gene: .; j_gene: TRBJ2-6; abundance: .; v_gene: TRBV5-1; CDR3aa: CASSYISGANVLTF; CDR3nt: TGCGCCAGCAGTTATATCTCTGGGGCCAACGTCCTGACTTTC
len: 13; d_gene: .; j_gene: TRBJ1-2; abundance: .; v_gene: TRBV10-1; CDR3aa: CASSPSGGRGYTF; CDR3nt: TGCGCCAGCAGCCCCAGCGGGGGACGGGGCTACACCTTC
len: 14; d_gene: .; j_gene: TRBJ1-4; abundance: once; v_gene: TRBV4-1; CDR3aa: CASSQVPGIEKLFF; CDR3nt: TGCGCCAGCAGCCAAGTCCCAGGAATTGAAAAACTGTTTTTT
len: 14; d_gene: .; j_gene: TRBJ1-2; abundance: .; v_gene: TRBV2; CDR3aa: CASSVGAPSYGYTF; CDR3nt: TGTGCCAGCAGTGTTGGGGCGCCTAGTTATGGCTACACCTTC
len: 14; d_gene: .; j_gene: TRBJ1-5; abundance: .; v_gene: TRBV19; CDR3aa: CASTLGGGNQPQHF; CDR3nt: TGTGCCAGTACCCTCGGGGGAGGCAATCAGCCCCAGCATTTT
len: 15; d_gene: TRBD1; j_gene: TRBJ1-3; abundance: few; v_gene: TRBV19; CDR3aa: CASSLRGPPGNTIYF; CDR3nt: TGTGCCAGTAGTTTAAGGGGGCCGCCTGGAAACACCATATATTTT
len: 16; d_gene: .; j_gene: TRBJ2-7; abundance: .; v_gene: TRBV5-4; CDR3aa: CASSSGWGPHSYEQYF; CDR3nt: TGTGCCAGCAGCTCCGGATGGGGGCCCCACTCCTACGAGCAGTACTTC
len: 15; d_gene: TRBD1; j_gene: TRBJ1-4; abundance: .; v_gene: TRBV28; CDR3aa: CASSLPTGAREKLFF; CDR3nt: TGTGCCAGCAGTTTACCGACAGGGGCAAGAGAAAAACTGTTTTTT
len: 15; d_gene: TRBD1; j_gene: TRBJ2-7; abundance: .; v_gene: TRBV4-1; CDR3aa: CASSQGAGTAYEQYF; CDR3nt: TGCGCCAGCAGCCAAGGGGCCGGGACAGCCTACGAGCAGTACTTC
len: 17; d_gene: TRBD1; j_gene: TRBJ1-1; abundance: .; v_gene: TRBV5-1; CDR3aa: CASSLATRTGGVTEAFF; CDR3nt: TGCGCCAGCAGCTTGGCGACCCGGACAGGGGGCGTCACTGAAGCTTTCTTT
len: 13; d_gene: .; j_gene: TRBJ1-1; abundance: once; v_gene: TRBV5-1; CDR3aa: CASSLVDSNEAFF; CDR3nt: TGCGCCAGCAGCTTGGTCGACAGTAATGAAGCTTTCTTT
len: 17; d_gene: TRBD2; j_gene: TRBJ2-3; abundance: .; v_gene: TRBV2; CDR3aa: CASRKGLAGGGADTQYF; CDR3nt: TGTGCCAGCAGAAAGGGCCTAGCGGGGGGGGGTGCAGATACGCAGTATTTT
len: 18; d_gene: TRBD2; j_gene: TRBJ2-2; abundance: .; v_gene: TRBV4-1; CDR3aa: CASSQVRRRGGNTGELFF; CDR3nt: TGCGCCAGCAGCCAAGTTCGGCGGCGGGGGGGGAACACCGGGGAGCTGTTTTTT
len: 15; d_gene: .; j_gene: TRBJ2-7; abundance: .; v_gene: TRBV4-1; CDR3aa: CASSNGQTNSYEQYF; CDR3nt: TGCGCCAGCAGCAATGGACAGACAAACTCCTACGAGCAGTACTTC
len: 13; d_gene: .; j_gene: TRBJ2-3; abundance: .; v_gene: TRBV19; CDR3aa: CASSMRERDTQYF; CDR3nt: TGTGCCAGTAGTATGCGCGAGCGAGATACGCAGTATTTT
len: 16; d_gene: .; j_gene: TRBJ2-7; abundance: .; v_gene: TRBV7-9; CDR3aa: CASSATEDTSSYEQYF; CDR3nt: TGTGCCAGCAGCGCCACCGAGGACACGAGCTCCTACGAGCAGTACTTC
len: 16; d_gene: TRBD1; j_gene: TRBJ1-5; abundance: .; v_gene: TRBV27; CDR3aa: CASRLTGGVSNQPQHF; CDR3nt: TGTGCCAGCAGACTGACAGGGGGAGTTAGCAATCAGCCCCAGCATTTT
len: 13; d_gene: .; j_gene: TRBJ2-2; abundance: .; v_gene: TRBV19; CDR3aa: CASSIALTGELFF; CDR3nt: TGTGCCAGTAGTATAGCCTTGACCGGGGAGCTGTTTTTT